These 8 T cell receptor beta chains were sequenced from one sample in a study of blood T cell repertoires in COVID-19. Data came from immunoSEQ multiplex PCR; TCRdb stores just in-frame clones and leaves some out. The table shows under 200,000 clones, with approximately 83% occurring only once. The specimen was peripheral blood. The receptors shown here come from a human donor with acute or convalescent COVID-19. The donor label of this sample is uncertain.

The CDR3 sequence is CASSPGSSHYGYTF. The CDR3 nucleotides are TGCGCCAGCAGCCCCGGGTCCTCTCATTATGGCTACACCTTC. The chain carries TRBV5-1 and TRBJ1-2; D unclear. CDR1 and CDR2 (germline): SGHRS, YFSETQ. The CDR3 totals 14 residues. Trimming removed 4 bases from V and 5 bases from J, with 15 bases in between. Looking up the rest from reference TRBV5-1 and TRBJ1-2 gives the full variable domain: KAGVTQTPRYLIKTRGQQVTLSCSPISGHRSVSWYQQTPGQGLQFLFEYFSETQRNKGNFPGRFSGRQFSNSRSEMNVSTLELGDSALYLCASSPGSSHYGYTFGSGTRLTVV.

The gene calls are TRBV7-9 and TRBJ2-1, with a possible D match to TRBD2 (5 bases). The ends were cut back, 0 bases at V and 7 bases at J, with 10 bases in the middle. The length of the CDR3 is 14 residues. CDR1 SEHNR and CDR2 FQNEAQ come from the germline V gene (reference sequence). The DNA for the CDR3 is TGTGCCAGCAGCTTAGCGGGAGTATCAAATGAGCAGTTCTTC. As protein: CASSLAGVSNEQFF.

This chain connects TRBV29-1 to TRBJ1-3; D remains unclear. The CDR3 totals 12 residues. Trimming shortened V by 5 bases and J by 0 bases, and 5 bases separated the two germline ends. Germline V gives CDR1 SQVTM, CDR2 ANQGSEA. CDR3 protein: CSVLYSGNTIYF. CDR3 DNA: TGCAGCGTTTTATACTCTGGAAACACCATATATTTT.

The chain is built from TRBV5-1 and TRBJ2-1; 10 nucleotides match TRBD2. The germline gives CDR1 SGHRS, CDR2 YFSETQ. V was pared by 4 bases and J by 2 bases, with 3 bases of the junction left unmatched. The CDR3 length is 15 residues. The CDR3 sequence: CASSLSGGPYNEQFF. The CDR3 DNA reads TGCGCCAGCAGCCTTAGCGGGGGGCCCTACAATGAGCAGTTCTTC.

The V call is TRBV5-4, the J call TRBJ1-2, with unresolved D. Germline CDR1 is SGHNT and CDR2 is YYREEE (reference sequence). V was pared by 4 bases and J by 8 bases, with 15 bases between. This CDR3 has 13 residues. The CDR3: CASSLAGPEGYTF. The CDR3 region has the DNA TGTGCCAGCAGCCTTGCGGGTCCGGAGGGCTACACCTTC.

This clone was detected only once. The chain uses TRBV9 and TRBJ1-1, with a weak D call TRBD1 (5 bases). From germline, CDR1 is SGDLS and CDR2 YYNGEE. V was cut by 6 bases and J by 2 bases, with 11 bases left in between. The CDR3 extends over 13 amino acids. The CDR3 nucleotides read TGTGCCAGCACCACGGGGGGTAACACTGAAGCTTTCTTT. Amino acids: CASTTGGNTEAFF.

The CDR3 loop is CASSRLMKNTEAFF. CDR3 nucleotide sequence: TGTGCCAGCAGCCGGTTAATGAAGAACACTGAAGCTTTCTTT. This sequence joins TRBV11-2 and TRBJ1-1; D call uncertain. V was trimmed by 5 bases and J by 1 base, leaving 11 bases between them. This CDR3 has 14 amino acids. Germline V CDR1 and CDR2: SGHAT, FQNNGV. The variable domain in full, with the rest retrieved from reference TRBV11-2 and TRBJ1-1, is EAGVAQSPRYKIIEKRQSVAFWCNPISGHATLYWYQQILGQGPKLLIQFQNNGVVDDSQLPKDRFSAERLKGVDSTLKIQPAKLEDSAVYLCASSRLMKNTEAFFGQGTRLTVV.

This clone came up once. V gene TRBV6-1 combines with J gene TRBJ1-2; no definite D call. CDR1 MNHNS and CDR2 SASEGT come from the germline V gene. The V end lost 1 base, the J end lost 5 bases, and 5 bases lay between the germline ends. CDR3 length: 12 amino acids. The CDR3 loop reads CASSEGQYGYTF. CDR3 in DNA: TGTGCCAGCAGTGAAGGCCAGTATGGCTACACCTTC.